One T cell receptor beta chain is described in this entry. This clone appeared a single time. No cognate antigen has been identified for it. No base qualities exist here, and no much larger clone lies one base off it. These data originate in a study of control samples from healthy donors and cancer patients (TCRdb year 2020). V was cut back by 5 bases and J by 4 bases, leaving a gap of 14 bases between them. CDR1 and CDR2 are read off the germline V gene as SNHLY and FYNNEI. The CDR3 starts with the cysteine, ends with the phenylalanine, and has 14 residues. Of all the DNA, just the CDR3 is kept, 42 bases in frame from base 1. The library was prepared using the immunoSEQ multiplex PCR assay. Not all clones reach the TCRdb copy of this immuneACCESS table, which keeps in-frame sequences only. Checked studies attribute under half of the gap to unresolved V genes and leave the rest unexplained. Across this sample there are roughly 200,000 clones, with roughly 91% seen only once. Over 1.1% of the sample belongs to the ten largest clones.

The rearrangement combines TRBV2 with TRBJ1-2; the D gene is possibly TRBD1, with 6 bases matching. The source is a man between 18 and 35 years old in good health. Specimen: blood. This receptor carries the CDR3 CASSSRGKGYGYTF. The DNA sequence is given as TGTGCCAGCAGTAGCAGGGGAAAGGGCTATGGCTACACCTTC.